Below, 32 T cell receptor beta chains from the same sample are listed, as sequenced in a study of T cells after yellow fever vaccination. TCRdb re-derived calls from the 5' RACE reads in MiXCR, one entry per CDR3 protein. This table holds 300,000 to 350,000 distinct CDR3 sequences, 3.5% to 4.5% found once. Sequencing used PBMCs, obtained 15 days after the yellow fever booster vaccination. The receptors originated from a man between 18 and 35 years old who received the YFV17D yellow fever vaccine.

Many counts were recorded for this clonotype. The chain combines TRBV3-1 with TRBJ2-1; D not certain. The CDR3 is 12 amino acids. The germline CDR1 and CDR2 sequences are LGHDT and YNNKEL (reference sequence). The ends were cut back, 4 bases at V and 4 bases at J, with 5 bases in the middle. CDR3 coding DNA: TGTGCCAGCAGCCTTAGGTACAATGAGCAGTTCTTC. It encodes CASSLRYNEQFF.

This clonotype has just a few counts. CDR3 DNA: TGTGCCATCAGCCCCCGAAGTACAGGGGATAATTCACCCCTCCACTTT. Its protein is CAISPRSTGDNSPLHF. The chain employs TRBV10-3 and TRBJ1-6, with 7 bases that match TRBD1. The CDR3 covers 16 residues. Germline lookup yields CDR1 ENHRY and CDR2 SYGVKD. The V gene end was trimmed by 6 bases and the J gene end by 5 bases; junction bases not matched to a gene: 10.

At least ten counts were recorded for this clonotype. V usage is TRBV5-1 and J usage is TRBJ2-5; TRBD1 matches at 8 bases. V lost 2 bases to trimming and J lost 4 bases; unmatched junction nucleotides: 4. The germline V gene encodes CDR1 SGHRS and CDR2 YFSETQ. This CDR3 comprises 14 residues. CDR3 coding DNA: TGCGCCAGCAGCTTCGGACAGGGTAGAGAGACCCAGTACTTC. It yields the protein CASSFGQGRETQYF.

This clonotype came up many times. The chain uses TRBV20-1 and TRBJ1-1; D is perhaps TRBD1 (6 bases). Germline lookup yields CDR1 DFQATT and CDR2 SNEGSKA (reference sequence). Trimming left V 3 bases short and J 3 bases short, with 17 bases between. The CDR3 extends over 15 amino acids. The CDR3 region is CSASPWTAGYTEAFF. The CDR3 bases are TGCAGTGCTAGTCCCTGGACAGCGGGGTACACTGAAGCTTTCTTT.

In this sample, this clonotype turned up many times. The V gene is TRBV9, the J gene TRBJ2-2; TRBD2 might be the D (6 bases). Germline loops: CDR1 SGDLS, CDR2 YYNGEE. This CDR3 is built from 14 residues. Between the trimmed V and J ends, which lost 2 bases and 6 bases, there was a span of 11 bases. This chain's CDR3 is CASSVAGNAGELFF. CDR3 sequence (DNA): TGTGCCAGCAGCGTCGCGGGGAATGCCGGGGAGCTGTTTTTT.

This clonotype was recorded many times. This sequence joins TRBV7-2 and TRBJ2-2; maybe TRBD2 (6 bases). V lost 7 bases to trimming and J lost 7 bases, with 16 bases between them. CDR3 length equals 14 residues. Looked up from germline, CDR1 is SGHTA and CDR2 is FQGNSA. Written as DNA, the CDR3 is TGTGCCAGCACGGCGGGGTCAAAAAGCGGGGAGCTGTTTTTT. Protein product: CASTAGSKSGELFF.

At least ten counts were recorded for this clonotype. The chain carries TRBV5-5 and TRBJ2-5; 7 bases line up with TRBD1. The CDR3 runs to 15 residues. The V segment lost 4 bases and the J segment 2 bases; nucleotides outside the gene matches: 8. Germline assignment: CDR1 SGHKS and CDR2 YYEKEE (reference sequence). Here the CDR3 DNA reads TGTGCCAGCAGCACCGGGACAGTTACACAAGAGACCCAGTACTTC. Translating it yields CASSTGTVTQETQYF.

This clonotype was counted many times. The chain couples TRBV7-9 to TRBJ2-3; perhaps D is TRBD1 or TRBD2 (6 bases each). The CDR3 is 13 residues long. Germline assignment: CDR1 SEHNR and CDR2 FQNEAQ (reference sequence). The ends were cut back, 4 bases at V and 6 bases at J, with 11 bases in the middle. The CDR3 nucleotides read TGTGCCAGCAGCTGGCAGGGGAGGGATACGCAGTATTTT. This encodes CASSWQGRDTQYF.

There are many counts of this clonotype. Here the CDR3 reads CASSQTAGTQYF. DNA for the CDR3: TGTGCCAGCAGCCAGACCGCCGGGACCCAGTACTTC. V is TRBV7-2 and J is TRBJ2-5; D ambiguous. V was shortened by 5 bases and J by 7 bases, with 11 bases between the two germline ends. Germline CDR1 reads SGHTA; CDR2 reads FQGNSA. This CDR3 contains 12 residues.

The V call is TRBV18, the J call TRBJ2-6; 7 bases fit TRBD1. The trim removed 2 bases at V and 0 bases at J, leaving 13 bases unmatched. This CDR3 comprises 20 residues. Germline values: CDR1 KGHSH, CDR2 LQKENI. CDR3 sequence (DNA): TGTGCCAGCTCACCAATATTTTTTGGACAGGATTTCTCTGGGGCCAACGTCCTGACTTTC. This gives the protein CASSPIFFGQDFSGANVLTF. Looking up the rest from reference TRBV18 and TRBJ2-6 gives the full variable domain: NAGVMQNPRHLVRRRGQEARLRCSPMKGHSHVYWYRQLPEEGLKFMVYLQKENIIDESGMPKERFSAEFPKEGPSILRIQQVVRGDSAAYFCASSPIFFGQDFSGANVLTFGAGSRLTVL.

This clonotype was picked up a small number of times. The chain joins TRBV20-1 to TRBJ1-6, with D possibly being TRBD1 (6 bases). This CDR3 is 13 amino acids long. Deletions cut 6 bases from V and 9 bases from J, with 15 bases between. Germline V gives CDR1 DFQATT, CDR2 SNEGSKA (reference sequence). The CDR3 is CSAPGGGGSPLHF. The CDR3 DNA follows: TGCAGTGCCCCCGGCGGGGGCGGTTCACCCCTCCACTTT.

V is TRBV29-1 and J is TRBJ2-6; D might be TRBD2 (6 bases). The CDR3 contains 16 residues. CDR1 is SQVTM, CDR2 ANQGSEA, per germline. Trimming cost V 3 bases and J 0 bases, with 12 bases left between them. CDR3 in amino acids: CSVERGSASGANVLTF. Written as DNA, the CDR3 is TGCAGCGTTGAGCGGGGATCGGCCTCTGGGGCCAACGTCCTGACTTTC.

This clonotype was detected only a few times. V gene TRBV4-3 combines with J gene TRBJ2-7; D perhaps matches TRBD2 (7 bases). CDR3 size: 14 residues. Germline lookup yields CDR1 LGHNA and CDR2 YSLEER. V was cut by 2 bases and J by 5 bases, with 13 bases left in between. CDR3 nucleotide sequence: TGCGCCAGCAGCCAAACTAGGGGGGGCGACGAGCAGTACTTC. It specifies CASSQTRGGDEQYF.

There are many counts of this clonotype. This chain joins TRBV7-3 and TRBJ2-2; 10 bases match TRBD2. Germline CDR1 and CDR2: SGHTA and FQGTGA. The CDR3 contains 18 residues. The trim removed 5 bases at V and 6 bases at J, leaving 15 bases unmatched. CDR3 bases: TGTGCCAGCAGCCCCACCGGGGCTAGCGGGGGAGGATCCGGGGAGCTGTTTTTT. Amino acids: CASSPTGASGGGSGELFF.

This sequence joins TRBV7-2 and TRBJ2-5, with no clear D. The CDR3 has 14 residues. CDR1 and CDR2 (germline): SGHTA, FQGNSA. V lost 3 bases to trimming and J lost 7 bases, with 15 bases between them. CDR3 in amino acids: CASSLTPRSGTQYF. The CDR3 DNA reads TGTGCCAGCAGCTTGACACCTCGTTCGGGGACCCAGTACTTC.

This clonotype was detected many times. The chain employs TRBV29-1 and TRBJ2-1; D possibly corresponds to TRBD2 (6 bases). The CDR3 totals 14 residues. The V end was cut by 3 bases, the J end by 1 base, with 10 bases between. The germline gives CDR1 SQVTM, CDR2 ANQGSEA. This CDR3 reads CSVEGGTSYNEQFF. CDR3 nucleotide sequence: TGCAGCGTTGAGGGGGGTACGTCCTACAATGAGCAGTTCTTC.

This clonotype has at least ten counts. The V call is TRBV20-1, the J call TRBJ2-5; D not resolved. Germline V lookup: CDR1 DFQATT, CDR2 SNEGSKA (reference sequence). V was trimmed by 1 base and J by 5 bases, leaving 8 bases between them. The CDR3 has 12 amino acids. CDR3 nucleotides: TGCAGTGCTAGAGTTCCACTGGAGACCCAGTACTTC. This gives the protein CSARVPLETQYF.

This chain joins TRBV6-5 and TRBJ2-7, with D maybe TRBD1 (6 bases). The CDR3 runs 17 residues. Trimming pared 3 bases from V and 4 bases from J, leaving 22 bases between. The V gene's germline CDR1 is MNHEY and CDR2 SVGAGI. CDR3 nucleotides: TGTGCCAGCAGTTATTTCCGCGTGAAGGGGGATAGATACGAGCAGTACTTC. This encodes CASSYFRVKGDRYEQYF.

This clonotype was picked up many times. CDR3 coding DNA: TGCGCCAGCAGCCCCATTAGGTCGTTTAAAAACATTCAGTACTTC. It yields the protein CASSPIRSFKNIQYF. The chain has TRBV5-1 and TRBJ2-4; D is ambiguous. The CDR3 covers 15 residues. Germline V CDR1 and CDR2: SGHRS, YFSETQ. The ends were cut back, 4 bases at V and 4 bases at J, with 15 bases in the middle.

This clonotype was seen only a few times. The CDR3 DNA is TGTGCCAGCAGGGCCGCCACCCTGGCCAAAAACATTCAGTACTTC. It is translated as CASRAATLAKNIQYF. The J gene is TRBJ2-4, the V gene TRBV6-6; D is undetermined. Germline CDR1 is MNHNY and CDR2 is SVGAGI (reference sequence). CDR3 length: 15 amino acids. The germline V and J ends were trimmed by 6 bases and 1 base, with 13 bases remaining between them.

This clonotype appeared many times. CDR3 sequence: CASSRTGSNEKLFF. The DNA of the CDR3 is TGCGCCAGCAGCCGGACAGGTAGCAATGAAAAACTGTTTTTT. The chain employs TRBV5-1 and TRBJ1-4; 7 positions match TRBD1. Trimming cost V 4 bases and J 5 bases; bases outside gene matches: 5. The germline V gene encodes CDR1 SGHRS and CDR2 YFSETQ. The CDR3 has 14 amino acids.

This clonotype has at least ten counts. The J gene is TRBJ2-3, the V gene TRBV5-6; weak D call: TRBD1 (6 bases). The CDR3 spans 13 residues. V dropped 5 bases and J dropped 3 bases, with 10 bases sitting between them. Germline CDR1 is SGHDT and CDR2 is YYEEEE. The CDR3 bases are TGTGCCAGCAGGGGACAAATTACAGATACGCAGTATTTT. Amino acid sequence: CASRGQITDTQYF.

The chain employs TRBV5-6 and TRBJ1-1, with no clear D. The length of the CDR3 is 16 residues. CDR1 is SGHDT, CDR2 YYEEEE, per germline. V lost 6 bases to trimming and J lost 0 bases, with 18 bases between them. In DNA, the CDR3 is TGTGCCAGCATTTCGAGATTTGACACCGTGAACACTGAAGCTTTCTTT. The encoded protein is CASISRFDTVNTEAFF. Filled out from reference TRBV5-6 and TRBJ1-1, the complete variable domain reads DAGVTQSPTHLIKTRGQQVTLRCSPKSGHDTVSWYQQALGQGPQFIFQYYEEEERQRGNFPDRFSGHQFPNYSSELNVNALLLGDSALYLCASISRFDTVNTEAFFGQGTRLTVV.

This clonotype occurred many times. The chain couples TRBV20-1 to TRBJ1-5, with a possible D match to TRBD1 (6 bases). The CDR3 loop spans 13 amino acids. Trimming took off 6 bases at V and 3 bases at J, with 12 bases between the two ends. Germline CDR1 is DFQATT and CDR2 is SNEGSKA (reference sequence). The CDR3 coding sequence is TGCAGTGCCGAAGGGGGGGCCAATCAGCCCCAGCATTTT. It encodes CSAEGGANQPQHF.

CDR3 DNA: TGTGCCAGCAGTGAAGCGCTTCCTACCATGAACACTGAAGCTTTCTTT. Translation gives CASSEALPTMNTEAFF. This chain connects TRBV6-1 to TRBJ1-1; D gene ambiguous. Deletions cut 0 bases from V and 0 bases from J, with 11 bases between. CDR3 length: 16 amino acids. From germline, CDR1 is MNHNS and CDR2 SASEGT.

This sequence joins TRBV5-1 and TRBJ2-3; D possibly corresponds to TRBD1 (5 bases). Germline V gene sequence: CDR1 SGHRS, CDR2 YFSETQ. Trimming took off 4 bases at V and 2 bases at J, with 14 bases between the two ends. CDR3 length: 15 amino acids. This CDR3 reads CASSNLQGTTDTQYF. DNA of the CDR3: TGCGCCAGCAGCAACCTGCAGGGTACCACAGATACGCAGTATTTT.

The chain couples TRBV6-5 to TRBJ2-3, with D perhaps assigned TRBD1 or TRBD2 (6 bases each). The germline V gene encodes CDR1 MNHEY and CDR2 SVGAGI. V gave up 6 bases and J gave up 5 bases, with 21 bases separating them. The CDR3 length is 16 residues. The chain's CDR3 is CASRPFPGDTGDTQYF. The CDR3 DNA follows: TGTGCCAGCAGGCCCTTCCCGGGGGACACAGGAGATACGCAGTATTTT.

The chain joins TRBV4-3 to TRBJ2-3; D is uncertain. The V end was cut by 4 bases, the J end by 6 bases, with 17 bases between. CDR1 is LGHNA, CDR2 YSLEER, per germline. The CDR3 is 15 residues long. The CDR3, as DNA: TGCGCCAGCAGCCTTTCAGTCGCTCCGGTGGATACGCAGTATTTT. It codes for CASSLSVAPVDTQYF.

The J gene is TRBJ1-6, the V gene TRBV7-9; D is possibly TRBD1 (6 bases). The ends were cut back, 6 bases at V and 7 bases at J, with 13 bases in the middle. Germline-derived CDR1 and CDR2 are SEHNR and FQNEAQ (reference sequence). This CDR3 has 14 residues. CDR3: CASRNREENSPLHF. In nucleotides, the CDR3 is TGTGCCAGCAGGAACAGGGAGGAGAATTCACCCCTCCACTTT.

The CDR3 loop is CASRSKGWGSSYNEQFF. CDR3 DNA: TGTGCCAGCAGGTCCAAGGGGTGGGGCAGCTCCTACAATGAGCAGTTCTTC. This sequence joins TRBV7-8 and TRBJ2-1; tentative D call: TRBD1 (5 bases). The V end was cut by 6 bases, the J end by 0 bases, with 18 bases between. This CDR3 comprises 17 residues. Germline assignment: CDR1 SGHVS and CDR2 FQNEAQ.

The chain employs TRBV7-6 and TRBJ1-1; D is possibly TRBD1 (5 bases). V was clipped by 0 bases and J by 4 bases, with 12 bases between them. The V gene's germline CDR1 is SGHVS and CDR2 FNYEAQ. The CDR3 spans 15 residues. The CDR3 reads CASSLAPGRGTEAFF. As DNA, the CDR3 is TGTGCCAGCAGCTTAGCGCCAGGGAGGGGCACTGAAGCTTTCTTT.

The chain joins TRBV7-2 to TRBJ2-7; D gene uncertain. The CDR3 spans 14 residues. The V end lost 1 base, the J end lost 0 bases, and 7 bases lay between the germline ends. Looked up from germline, CDR1 is SGHTA and CDR2 is FQGNSA. The CDR3 sequence is CASSLGPYSYEQYV. CDR3 coding DNA: TGTGCCAGCAGCTTAGGACCCTACTCCTACGAGCAGTACGTC.